This T cell receptor (beta chain) is from a study of control samples from healthy donors and cancer patients. Assay: immunoSEQ multiplex PCR; the TCRdb copy retains only in-frame clones and omits some. The table shows under 95,000 clones, with roughly 82% occurring only once. V lost 6 bases to trimming and J lost 5 bases, with 7 bases between them. CDR3 size: 11 residues. Sequencing was performed on blood. The gene calls are TRBV12-3 or TRBV12-4 and TRBJ1-1; no firm D call. The sequence derives from a man in his fifties or sixties in good health. The CDR3 region has the DNA TGTGCCAGCAGATCGGGAACTGAAGCTTTCTTT. Protein: CASRSGTEAFF.